Listed here are 8 T cell receptor beta chains from one sample, sequenced in a study of cytomegalovirus exposure and HLA in healthy donors. The method was immunoSEQ multiplex PCR; TCRdb's version includes in-frame clones alone and lacks a portion of them. The repertoire holds roughly 200,000 clones, with about 81% as singletons. The sample comprised PBMCs. Every receptor here comes from a woman under 40 in good health and CMV-seronegative.

This clone was recorded at least ten times. For the CDR3, the DNA is TGTGCCAGTACCTCCATCGACCGGGACTACAATGAGCAGTTCTTC. Protein sequence: CASTSIDRDYNEQFF. The J gene is TRBJ2-1, the V gene TRBV19, with D perhaps matching TRBD2 (5 bases). CDR1 and CDR2 from the germline V gene are LNHDA and SQIVND (reference sequence). Deletions cut 7 bases from V and 3 bases from J, with 16 bases between. The length of the CDR3 is 15 residues.

This clone has a handful of counts. The chain couples TRBV13 to TRBJ1-2; D call uncertain. V lost 5 bases and J 4 bases, leaving 8 bases between the germline ends. The CDR3 is made up of 12 amino acids. The germline gives CDR1 PRHDT, CDR2 FYEKMQ (reference sequence). CDR3 residues: CASSPGSYGYTF. CDR3 nucleotide sequence: TGTGCCAGCAGCCCCGGTTCCTATGGCTACACCTTC.

The gene calls are TRBV6-5 and TRBJ2-3; TRBD2 matches 11 bases. This CDR3 is 16 amino acids long. Trimming at V came to 0 bases and at J to 1 base, leaving 0 bases not matched to a gene. Germline values: CDR1 MNHEY, CDR2 SVGAGI. The CDR3 spells CASSYSSGRGTDTQYF. The CDR3, as DNA: TGTGCCAGCAGTTACTCTAGCGGGAGGGGCACAGATACGCAGTATTTT.

V and J are TRBV27 and TRBJ1-1, with TRBD1 matching 9 bases. V lost 6 bases, J lost 4 bases, and 9 bases stayed unmatched. CDR1 MNHEY and CDR2 SMNVEV come from the germline V gene (reference sequence). There are 15 residues in the CDR3. This CDR3 reads CASRSQGASITEAFF. The CDR3 region has the DNA TGTGCCAGCAGATCACAGGGGGCCTCCATCACTGAAGCTTTCTTT.

This clone was seen only a few times. The rearrangement uses TRBV5-1 and TRBJ1-1, with 9 bases aligning to TRBD1. With V trimmed by 4 bases and J by 3 bases, 4 bases remained unmatched. CDR3 length equals 14 residues. Per germline, CDR1 SGHRS and CDR2 YFSETQ. CDR3: CASSGTGSHTEAFF. CDR3 nucleotides: TGCGCCAGCAGCGGGACAGGGTCTCACACTGAAGCTTTCTTT. Looking up the rest from reference TRBV5-1 and TRBJ1-1 gives the full variable domain: KAGVTQTPRYLIKTRGQQVTLSCSPISGHRSVSWYQQTPGQGLQFLFEYFSETQRNKGNFPGRFSGRQFSNSRSEMNVSTLELGDSALYLCASSGTGSHTEAFFGQGTRLTVV.

On this clone itself: The junction and the germline gene differ at one end; a read error may be behind it. V is TRBV18 and J is TRBJ2-1; D is possibly TRBD1 (6 bases). This CDR3 has 13 amino acids. The germline V gene has CDR1 KGHSH and CDR2 LQKENI. The CDR3 DNA reads TGTGCCACCTCAGGTGCAGGGGACAATGAGCAGTTCTTC. This codes for CATSGAGDNEQFF. The full variable domain, its missing parts supplied by reference TRBV18 and TRBJ2-1, is NAGVMQNPRHLVRRRGQEARLRCSPMKGHSHVYWYRQLPEEGLKFMVYLQKENIIDESGMPKERFSAEFPKEGPSILRIQQVVRGDSAAYFCATSGAGDNEQFFGPGTRLTVL.

The V and J genes are TRBV6-5 and TRBJ2-1; TRBD2 agrees at 8 bases. The V and J ends lost 5 bases and 7 bases, in that order; junction bases with no gene match: 7. The CDR3 spans 14 residues. The germline gives CDR1 MNHEY, CDR2 SVGAGI. The CDR3, as DNA: TGTGCCAGCAGTACATCGGGCGGGGGGAATGAGCAGTTCTTC. This codes for CASSTSGGGNEQFF.

The chain couples TRBV7-6 to TRBJ2-7, with 8 bases identical to TRBD2. The J segment lost 3 bases and the V segment lost 1 base, leaving 5 bases of the junction unmatched. CDR3 length: 15 residues. CDR1 and CDR2 from the germline V gene are SGHVS and FNYEAQ. The CDR3 is CASSLGTGGFYEQYF. The DNA for the CDR3 is TGTGCCAGCAGCTTAGGAACGGGGGGGTTCTACGAGCAGTACTTC.